A single sample is the source of the 31 T cell receptor beta chains below, sequenced in a study of blood T cells in healthy people across ages. The second PCR ran about 6 to 11 cycles with a sample-barcoded 5' primer and J-beta primers. Via MiXCR, TCRdb re-called the 5' RACE reads, giving one row per CDR3 protein. The sample lists 700,000 to 850,000 distinct CDR3 sequences, under 40% seen once, with 13% in the top ten. The sequenced sample was blood. These receptors originate from a man between 18 and 35 years old in good health.

CDR3 sequence reads: CASNRGSIKETQYF. The CDR3 nucleotides are TGTGCCAGCAACCGGGGGAGTATTAAAGAGACCCAGTACTTC. This chain links TRBV2 with TRBJ2-5; TRBD2 is a possible D gene (6 bases). This CDR3 region has 14 residues. V was shortened by 7 bases and J by 3 bases, with 15 bases between the two germline ends. Germline lookup yields CDR1 SNHLY and CDR2 FYNNEI.

This clonotype was recorded at least ten times. This chain connects TRBV12-3 or TRBV12-4 to TRBJ2-3, with TRBD1 identical over 7 bases. The CDR3 is 16 amino acids. Trimming cost V 1 base and J 0 bases; bases outside gene matches: 4. CDR3 nucleotides: TGTGCCAGCAGTTTAGGGGACAGTTCTAGCACAGATACGCAGTATTTT. Translation gives CASSLGDSSSTDTQYF.

There are a few counts of this clonotype. The chain combines TRBV20-1 with TRBJ1-5; 10 positions match TRBD1. The CDR3 consists of 13 residues. The J segment lost 6 bases and the V segment lost 3 bases, leaving 2 bases of the junction unmatched. Germline CDR1 is DFQATT and CDR2 is SNEGSKA (reference sequence). The CDR3 reads CSARGQGPQPQHF. The CDR3 DNA reads TGCAGTGCTAGGGGACAGGGGCCTCAGCCCCAGCATTTT.

Concerning this clonotype: A much larger clone differs from this one at a single base, so this may be a read error. This sequence joins TRBV6-4 and TRBJ2-5, with D perhaps given as TRBD1 or TRBD2 (5 bases each). Germline V gene lookup returns CDR1 MRHNA and CDR2 SNTAGT. This CDR3 region has 13 residues. V dropped 3 bases and J dropped 11 bases, with 16 bases sitting between them. This CDR3 is CASSEQAGDEQYF. The CDR3 DNA reads TGTGCCAGCAGTGAACAGGCCGGGGATGAGCAGTACTTC.

V gene TRBV4-2 combines with J gene TRBJ2-6; D gene ambiguous. V was clipped by 0 bases and J by 1 base, with 16 bases between them. Germline V gene lookup returns CDR1 LGHNA and CDR2 YNFKEQ. This CDR3 is built from 19 residues. CDR3 loop: CASSQDLYSPGSGANVLTF. In DNA form, the CDR3 reads TGTGCCAGCAGCCAAGATCTTTATAGTCCCGGGTCTGGGGCCAACGTCCTGACTTTC.

This chain connects TRBV4-2 to TRBJ1-6; possibly TRBD1 for D (5 bases). This CDR3 has 17 amino acids. Trimming removed 0 bases from V and 0 bases from J, with 9 bases in between. Germline CDR1 reads LGHNA; CDR2 reads YNFKEQ. CDR3: CASSQDGARSYNSPLHF. The CDR3 coding sequence is TGTGCCAGCAGCCAAGATGGGGCTCGCTCCTATAATTCACCCCTCCACTTT.

This clonotype was seen more than once but under ten times. The chain recombines TRBV6-1 with TRBJ1-6; tentatively, D is TRBD1 (5 bases). This CDR3 has 15 residues. CDR1 is MNHNS, CDR2 SASEGT, per germline. The V end was cut by 10 bases, the J end by 6 bases, with 19 bases between. CDR3 sequence reads: CATVKEVGVNSPLHF. The CDR3 bases are TGTGCCACCGTAAAAGAGGTGGGGGTTAATTCACCCCTCCACTTT.

This clonotype occurred a few times. One end of the junction is discordant with germline, which a read error may explain. This rearrangement joins TRBV12-3 or TRBV12-4 to TRBJ1-5; unclear D gene. The CDR3 spans 14 residues. The CDR3 loop reads CTSSLGFTDQPQHF. The CDR3 DNA reads as TGTACCAGCAGTTTAGGGTTTACGGATCAGCCCCAGCATTTT.

The chain uses TRBV5-1 and TRBJ2-3; D remains ambiguous. Trimming stripped 4 bases from V and 2 bases from J, with 8 bases between. This CDR3 has 13 amino acids. The germline gives CDR1 SGHRS, CDR2 YFSETQ. The CDR3 spells CASSAGFTDTQYF. In DNA, the CDR3 is TGCGCCAGCAGCGCCGGGTTCACAGATACGCAGTATTTT.

The rearrangement joins TRBV3-1 to TRBJ2-2; D is undetermined. The J call may be in error: the DNA end matches TRBJ1-1 better. Per germline, CDR1 LGHDT and CDR2 YNNKEL (reference sequence). This CDR3 contains 15 residues. CDR3 DNA: TGTGCCAGCAGCCAAGAGGAAAAGGCTGGGGCTGAAGCTTTCTTT. It translates to CASSQEEKAGAEAFF.

This chain uses TRBV29-1 with TRBJ2-7, with D perhaps matching TRBD1 (5 bases). From germline, CDR1 is SQVTM and CDR2 ANQGSEA. CDR3 length equals 11 residues. Trimming stripped 1 base from V and 9 bases from J, with 10 bases between. Here the CDR3 DNA reads TGCAGCGTTGAAGTGGGGCAGGTGCAGTACTTC. This gives the protein CSVEVGQVQYF.

The chain combines TRBV5-5 with TRBJ2-7; TRBD2 is a possible D gene (5 bases). V lost 3 bases, J lost 6 bases, and 19 bases lay in between. The CDR3 is made up of 15 amino acids. Germline V gene lookup returns CDR1 SGHKS and CDR2 YYEKEE (reference sequence). CDR3 DNA sequence: TGTGCCAGCAGCTCACCGGAACTAGTCCTAGCCGAGCAGTACTTC. It yields the protein CASSSPELVLAEQYF.

This clonotype was recorded a few times. The chain joins TRBV7-9 to TRBJ2-4; no reliable D call. V lost 5 bases to trimming and J lost 0 bases, with 17 bases between them. Germline assignment: CDR1 SEHNR and CDR2 FQNEAQ (reference sequence). The CDR3 sequence is 17 residues long. The CDR3 nucleotides are TGTGCCAGCAGCCCCTCATGGAACATACTAGCCAAAAACATTCAGTACTTC. Translated: CASSPSWNILAKNIQYF.

V gene TRBV4-1 combines with J gene TRBJ2-5; TRBD1 matches 7 bases. The junction had 6 bases not matched to a gene; V was cut back by 0 bases and J by 11 bases. The germline V gene encodes CDR1 MGHRA and CDR2 YSYEKL. The CDR3 consists of 13 residues. In DNA, the CDR3 is TGCGCCAGCAGCCAAGATTCCGGACAGGAGCAGTACTTC. Translating gives CASSQDSGQEQYF.

A few counts support this clonotype. This chain joins TRBV7-9 and TRBJ2-1; 10 nucleotides agree with TRBD2. Germline V gene sequence: CDR1 SEHNR, CDR2 FQNEAQ (reference sequence). The CDR3 is 18 amino acids. V lost 7 bases and J lost 0; bases outside the gene matches: 12. In nucleotides, the CDR3 is TGTGCCAGCACTCTAGATCTAGCGGGGGACTACTCCTACAATGAGCAGTTCTTC. Protein: CASTLDLAGDYSYNEQFF.

A word on this clonotype: A much bigger clone sits one base away, suggesting this may be a read error. The CDR3 loop reads CGASGGDSTDTQYF. The CDR3 region has the DNA TGCGGTGCTAGTGGAGGAGACAGCACAGATACGCAGTATTTT. V gene TRBV20-1 combines with J gene TRBJ2-3; a weak D match, TRBD2 (5 bases). Germline V gene lookup returns CDR1 DFQATT and CDR2 SNEGSKA (reference sequence). The CDR3 contains 14 residues.

This clonotype was counted at least ten times. The chain is built from TRBV7-9 and TRBJ2-1; a possible D gene is TRBD1 (5 bases). V was pared by 1 base and J by 8 bases, with 9 bases between. Germline V CDR1 and CDR2: SEHNR, FQNEAQ (reference sequence). This CDR3 has 13 amino acids. CDR3: CASSLGRADEQFF. The CDR3 DNA sequence: TGTGCCAGCAGCTTAGGCAGGGCGGATGAGCAGTTCTTC.

CDR3 in amino acids: CSAKSTLSNQPQHF. DNA of the CDR3: TGCAGTGCTAAAAGCACGCTTAGCAATCAGCCCCAGCATTTT. J is TRBJ1-5 and V is TRBV20-1; D not certain. This CDR3 has 14 residues. Between the trimmed V and J ends, which lost 4 bases and 0 bases, there was a span of 10 bases. CDR1 DFQATT and CDR2 SNEGSKA come from the germline V gene (reference sequence).

The rearrangement joins TRBV2 to TRBJ2-6; 11 bases align to TRBD1. The junction had 4 bases not matched to a gene; V was cut back by 8 bases and J by 1 base. This CDR3 spans 16 amino acids. The V gene's germline CDR1 is SNHLY and CDR2 FYNNEI. The CDR3 spells CASVGQGASGANVLTF. CDR3 DNA: TGTGCCAGCGTCGGACAGGGGGCGTCTGGGGCCAACGTCCTGACTTTC.

This clonotype has just a few counts. The V call is TRBV4-3, the J call TRBJ1-6; TRBD1 agrees at 7 bases. The CDR3 has 17 residues. Trimming took 4 bases from V and 9 from J; bases not matched to a gene: 15. Germline V lookup: CDR1 LGHNA, CDR2 YSLEER. This CDR3 is CASSPRLTQGWGSPLHF. For the CDR3, the DNA is TGCGCCAGCAGCCCCAGACTGACACAGGGGTGGGGTTCACCCCTCCACTTT.

This sequence joins TRBV29-1 and TRBJ2-2, with D perhaps assigned TRBD1 or TRBD2 (6 bases each). Germline CDR1 reads SQVTM; CDR2 reads ANQGSEA. V lost 7 bases and J 5 bases, leaving 17 bases between the germline ends. CDR3 length: 14 residues. The CDR3 DNA follows: TGCAGCGCCCAACAGGGAGGTCGGACCGGGGAGCTGTTTTTT. This gives the protein CSAQQGGRTGELFF.

This clonotype was seen repeatedly, ten times or more. The chain has TRBV9 and TRBJ2-1, with 8 positions matching TRBD1. The CDR3 spans 15 residues. Unmatched junction bases numbered 6, after V lost 3 bases and J lost 4 bases. The V gene's germline CDR1 is SGDLS and CDR2 YYNGEE. CDR3: CASSASTGAYNEQFF. The CDR3 bases are TGTGCCAGCAGCGCCTCGACAGGGGCTTACAATGAGCAGTTCTTC.

There are a few counts of this clonotype. Being one base from a much bigger clone, this may be a read error. The V gene is TRBV20-1, the J gene TRBJ2-1; D gene unclear. Judging by the DNA end, TRBJ2-7 fits better; the J call may be wrong. The CDR3 length is 13 residues. Germline loops: CDR1 DFQATT, CDR2 SNEGSKA (reference sequence). CDR3 nucleotide sequence: TGCAGTGCCCAATACGGCGCTTACAATGAGCAGTACTTC. Protein product: CSAQYGAYNEQYF.

The chain has TRBV20-1 and TRBJ1-6; D possibly corresponds to TRBD1 (5 bases). CDR3 length equals 15 residues. Germline V gene lookup returns CDR1 DFQATT and CDR2 SNEGSKA (reference sequence). V was cut by 1 base and J by 10 bases, with 17 bases left in between. Here the CDR3 reads CSARVPGNRGSPLHF. CDR3 coding DNA: TGCAGTGCTAGAGTCCCAGGGAATAGAGGATCACCCCTCCACTTT.

Comments on this clonotype: An end of the junction does not agree with germline; a read error may underlie this. The chain carries TRBV5-1 and TRBJ1-6, with D possibly being TRBD1 (5 bases). CDR3 size: 15 residues. Germline-derived CDR1 and CDR2 are SGHRS and YFSETQ. The CDR3 reads CASSLEGQGNSPIHF. CDR3 bases: TGCGCCAGCAGCTTGGAAGGGCAGGGAAACTCACCCATCCACTTT.

The chain uses TRBV11-2 and TRBJ2-7; 14 nucleotides line up with TRBD2. The germline gives CDR1 SGHAT, CDR2 FQNNGV. CDR3 length equals 16 residues. With 5 bases clipped from V and 2 bases from J, the junction kept 5 bases outside the gene matches. The CDR3 here is CASSLRLAGGTYEQYF. For the CDR3, the DNA is TGTGCCAGCAGCCTCCGACTAGCGGGAGGGACCTACGAGCAGTACTTC.

This clonotype showed up just a few times. CDR3 sequence: CASSLRQEDTQYF. DNA for the CDR3: TGCGCCAGCAGCCTTCGACAGGAAGATACGCAGTATTTT. This chain joins TRBV5-1 and TRBJ2-3; maybe TRBD1 (6 bases). Germline values: CDR1 SGHRS, CDR2 YFSETQ. This CDR3 has 13 amino acids. Trimming shortened V by 4 bases and J by 5 bases, and 11 bases separated the two germline ends.

This chain uses TRBV12-3 or TRBV12-4 with TRBJ2-5, with TRBD2 as a possible D gene (7 bases). Trimming took 6 bases from V and 11 from J, leaving 25 bases between them. This CDR3 contains 15 residues. The CDR3 nucleotides read TGTGCCAGCAGGGGGGGGACAAGATCCTACAATGAGCAGTACTTC. Encoded protein: CASRGGTRSYNEQYF.

This chain uses TRBV20-1 with TRBJ2-4; a possible D gene is TRBD1 (6 bases). Germline CDR1 DFQATT, CDR2 SNEGSKA (reference sequence). This CDR3 has 13 amino acids. Trimming pared 5 bases from V and 2 bases from J, leaving 10 bases between. The CDR3 nucleotides read TGCAGTGCTCTCGGACAGTCCAAAAACATTCAGTACTTC. It is translated as CSALGQSKNIQYF.

This clonotype showed up many times. This sequence joins TRBV5-1 and TRBJ2-1, with TRBD1 matching 8 bases. Germline lookup yields CDR1 SGHRS and CDR2 YFSETQ. V gave up 4 bases and J gave up 4 bases; unmatched junction bases: 13. The CDR3 length is 17 residues. CDR3 sequence reads: CASSPLPGQGTYNEQFF. CDR3 nucleotide sequence: TGCGCCAGCAGCCCGCTACCCGGACAGGGTACATACAATGAGCAGTTCTTC.

The chain uses TRBV9 and TRBJ2-2; the D is unclear. V lost 4 bases and J lost 10, with 17 bases in between. The CDR3 runs to 14 residues. Germline CDR1 reads SGDLS; CDR2 reads YYNGEE. This CDR3 is CASSPRASRMELFF. In DNA form, the CDR3 reads TGTGCCAGCAGCCCCCGGGCCAGCCGCATGGAGCTGTTTTTT.